This entry lists 10 T cell receptor beta chains sequenced from one sample in a study of shared clonotypes between healthy human individuals. Produced via immunoSEQ multiplex PCR; TCRdb's table is partial and in-frame only. In the table there are 1.6 million or so clones, about 98.5% of which are singletons. Material: naive CD4+ T cells sorted from blood. As for subset: CD45RA+ positively selected. The origin of the receptors is a young man in good health.

This chain uses TRBV5-4 with TRBJ2-4, with a weak D call TRBD2 (6 bases). The CDR3 runs 13 residues. Germline V gene sequence: CDR1 SGHNT, CDR2 YYREEE (reference sequence). Trimming took off 3 bases at V and 7 bases at J, with 11 bases between the two ends. The CDR3 here is CASSYRDSNIQYF. The CDR3 DNA reads as TGTGCCAGCAGCTATCGGGACTCCAACATTCAGTACTTC.

This chain joins TRBV2 and TRBJ2-1; 10 nucleotides line up with TRBD1. With 6 bases clipped from V and 6 bases from J, the junction kept 8 bases outside the gene matches. Germline V CDR1 and CDR2: SNHLY, FYNNEI. The CDR3 has 15 amino acids. The CDR3 loop is CASSSTGTGVNEQFF. The CDR3 coding sequence is TGTGCCAGCAGCAGCACCGGGACAGGGGTCAATGAGCAGTTCTTC.

This chain joins TRBV10-1 and TRBJ2-1, with TRBD2 matching over 10 bases. Germline V gene data show CDR1 as WNHNN and CDR2 as SYGVQD (reference sequence). V trimming: 7 bases; J trimming: 2 bases; junction bases outside the gene matches: 11. CDR3 length equals 17 residues. In DNA form, the CDR3 reads TGCGCCAGCAACAATAGGACTAGCGGAATTACCTACAATGAGCAGTTCTTC. It encodes CASNNRTSGITYNEQFF.

The rearrangement links TRBV7-2 to TRBJ2-7; 7 bases agree with TRBD1. This CDR3 has 16 amino acids. Losses at the gene ends were 1 base for V and 3 bases for J; bases not matched to a gene: 9. CDR1 is SGHTA and CDR2 is FQGNSA in the germline V gene. The CDR3 is CASSLDSNRGIYEQYF. CDR3 nucleotides: TGTGCCAGCAGCTTAGATTCAAACAGGGGTATCTACGAGCAGTACTTC.

This clone has just one count. The chain is built from TRBV28 and TRBJ2-1, with D perhaps TRBD2 (6 bases). The germline CDR1 and CDR2 sequences are MDHEN and SYDVKM. This CDR3 has 15 residues. Trimming cost V 2 bases and J 2 bases, with 10 bases left between them. Written as DNA, the CDR3 is TGTGCCAGCAGTTTAAAGTGGGGGGCCTACAATGAGCAGTTCTTC. This codes for CASSLKWGAYNEQFF.

This clone was counted a single time. V gene TRBV29-1 combines with J gene TRBJ2-5, with D possibly matching TRBD1 (5 bases). The CDR3 totals 13 residues. In germline, CDR1 is SQVTM, CDR2 ANQGSEA. Trimming stripped 6 bases from V and 5 bases from J, with 16 bases between. CDR3 protein: CSVLGQSKETQYF. CDR3 coding DNA: TGCAGCGTCCTGGGGCAGAGCAAGGAGACCCAGTACTTC.

This rearrangement joins TRBV10-3 to TRBJ2-3, with 9 bases fitting TRBD2. V lost 7 bases to trimming and J lost 2 bases; unmatched junction nucleotides: 10. CDR1 and CDR2 (germline): ENHRY, SYGVKD. CDR3 length: 16 amino acids. The CDR3: CAITQVAGENTDTQYF. DNA for the CDR3: TGTGCCATCACCCAAGTAGCGGGAGAAAACACAGATACGCAGTATTTT.

The genes are TRBV15 and TRBJ2-2; 10 positions agree with TRBD2. V lost 0 bases and J lost 6; bases outside the gene matches: 4. This CDR3 has 16 residues. Germline V gene lookup returns CDR1 LNHNV and CDR2 YYDKDF (reference sequence). This CDR3 reads CATSRDLAGASGELFF. The CDR3 nucleotides read TGTGCCACCAGCAGAGATCTAGCGGGAGCGTCCGGGGAGCTGTTTTTT.

This sequence joins TRBV7-3 and TRBJ2-3; D may be TRBD1 or TRBD2 (5 bases each). Germline assignment: CDR1 SGHTA and CDR2 FQGTGA. The CDR3 sequence is 15 residues long. Deletions cut 2 bases from V and 1 base from J, with 10 bases between. The CDR3 spells CASSLGGSGTDTQYF. The CDR3 nucleotides read TGTGCCAGCAGCTTAGGGGGTAGCGGCACAGATACGCAGTATTTT. Full variable domain (outside the CDR3, taken from reference TRBV7-3 and TRBJ2-3): GAGVSQTPSNKVTEKGKYVELRCDPISGHTALYWYRQSLGQGPEFLIYFQGTGAADDSGLPNDRFFAVRPEGSVSTLKIQRTERGDSAVYLCASSLGGSGTDTQYFGPGTRLTVL.

The V call is TRBV10-1, the J call TRBJ2-7; D tentatively fits TRBD1 or TRBD2 (5 bases each). CDR3 length: 13 residues. Germline V lookup: CDR1 WNHNN, CDR2 SYGVQD (reference sequence). V was trimmed by 2 bases and J by 3 bases, leaving 8 bases between them. DNA for the CDR3: TGCGCCAGCAGTGAGGTGGGGGTCTACGAGCAGTACTTC. Amino acids: CASSEVGVYEQYF.